This passage covers 27 T cell receptor beta chains from one sample sequenced in a study of regulatory T cells in long-lasting Graves disease (dated by TCRdb to about 2021). Interpreted using the paper, the time point label stands for: newly diagnosed GD, antithyroid drugs for less than 3 months. For both TCR sequencing and RNA sequencing, RNA was extracted from PBMCs in TRIzol. The library was generated by multiplex PCR. The sequencing machine was an Illumina HiSeq 4000. TCR beta libraries were built with iRepertoire HTBI primers and Arm-PCR amplification of CDR3 regions. TCRdb handled the public reads itself, with Q25 trimming in fastp and clone calling in MiXCR, and kept productive beta chains. Identical CDR3 protein sequences are pooled into one entry, listed with their most common genes and DNA. The sample table contains around 450,000 distinct CDR3 sequences; only one count was recorded for under 15% of them. The ten most abundant clones make up approximately 15% of the sample.

These data also formed part of another study, on T cells in Graves' hyperthyroidism and ophthalmopathy.

The starting material was peripheral blood mononuclear cells (PBMCs), obtained at new diagnosis, from a patient treated with antithyroid drugs. These receptors originate from a woman in her twenties or thirties with Graves disease. Donor details come from another sample of the same person, matched by shared clones.

This clonotype showed up just a few times. The V gene is TRBV6-4, the J gene TRBJ2-1; D is perhaps TRBD2 (5 bases). The CDR3 is 16 amino acids. Germline CDR1 and CDR2: MRHNA and SNTAGT. V was shortened by 6 bases and J by 3 bases, with 18 bases between the two germline ends. CDR3 bases: TGTGCCAGCAGCCCCCGGGTGGGAGAAGGCTACAATGAGCAGTTCTTC. Its translation: CASSPRVGEGYNEQFF.

The chain couples TRBV5-1 to TRBJ2-2, with D possibly TRBD1 on 5 matching bases. Per germline, CDR1 SGHRS and CDR2 YFSETQ. The germline V and J ends were trimmed by 0 bases and 2 bases, with 8 bases remaining between them. CDR3 length: 15 amino acids. The CDR3 DNA sequence: TGCGCCAGCAGCTTGGTATGGGGCAACACCGGGGAGCTGTTTTTT. Protein: CASSLVWGNTGELFF. The whole variable domain, filled in from reference TRBV5-1 and TRBJ2-2, reads KAGVTQTPRYLIKTRGQQVTLSCSPISGHRSVSWYQQTPGQGLQFLFEYFSETQRNKGNFPGRFSGRQFSNSRSEMNVSTLELGDSALYLCASSLVWGNTGELFFGEGSRLTVL.

This clonotype has a handful of counts. A read error may produce the germline difference seen at one junction end. The V and J genes are TRBV18 and TRBJ1-2, with D hard to call. CDR1 and CDR2 from the germline V gene are KGHSH and LQKENI. The CDR3 contains 13 residues. This chain's CDR3 is CASSPPSAVGYTF. In DNA, the CDR3 is TGTGCCAGCTCCCCACCCTCTGCTGTGGGCTACACCTTC. Drawing the rest from reference TRBV18 and TRBJ1-2, the complete variable domain is NAGVMQNPRHLVRRRGQEARLRCSPMKGHSHVYWYRQLPEEGLKFMVYLQKENIIDESGMPKERFSAEFPKEGPSILRIQQVVRGDSAAYFCASSPPSAVGYTFGSGTRLTVV.

This clonotype was seen repeatedly, ten times or more. The J gene is TRBJ2-3, the V gene TRBV28; TRBD2 might be the D (6 bases). V lost 5 bases and J 2 bases, leaving 14 bases between the germline ends. The CDR3 consists of 15 residues. The V gene's germline CDR1 is MDHEN and CDR2 SYDVKM. In DNA form, the CDR3 reads TGTGCCAGCAGTCAGGGTAGCGGAGTCACAGATACGCAGTATTTT. It is translated as CASSQGSGVTDTQYF.

This clonotype was observed at least ten times. V usage is TRBV3-1 and J usage is TRBJ2-7, with D tentatively TRBD2 (6 bases). The CDR3 runs 15 residues. Germline-derived CDR1 and CDR2 are LGHDT and YNNKEL (reference sequence). The V and J ends lost 2 bases and 2 bases respectively, with 13 bases between them. The CDR3 protein is CASSQPGTLAYEQYF. The CDR3 nucleotides read TGTGCCAGCAGCCAACCCGGGACTCTTGCCTACGAGCAGTACTTC.

The chain recombines TRBV18 with TRBJ2-7, with 15 bases fitting TRBD2. The V gene end was trimmed by 1 base and the J gene end by 2 bases; junction bases not matched to a gene: 6. CDR1 is KGHSH, CDR2 LQKENI, per germline. This CDR3 comprises 18 residues. CDR3 DNA: TGTGCCAGCTCACCACGGGGACTAGCGGGAGGTAAAACCTACGAGCAGTACTTC. Protein sequence: CASSPRGLAGGKTYEQYF.

In its sample, this clonotype was seen a few times. The chain uses TRBV15 and TRBJ1-2; possibly TRBD1 for D (5 bases). Looked up from germline, CDR1 is LNHNV and CDR2 is YYDKDF (reference sequence). This CDR3 has 15 amino acids. V lost 4 bases and J lost 0, with 12 bases in between. CDR3 in amino acids: CATSTLGTPNYGYTF. DNA of the CDR3: TGTGCCACCAGCACTCTCGGGACTCCTAACTATGGCTACACCTTC.

This chain links TRBV6-1 with TRBJ1-6, with D perhaps matching TRBD1 (5 bases). The V gene lost 10 bases and the J gene lost 7 bases, with 11 bases spanning the gap. Germline loops: CDR1 MNHNS, CDR2 SASEGT. CDR3 length equals 12 residues. In DNA form, the CDR3 reads TGTGCCACCCAGAGGGGAAATTCACCCCTCCACTTT. Amino acids: CATQRGNSPLHF.

This clonotype was observed at least ten times. V gene TRBV30 combines with J gene TRBJ2-1; 8 bases fit TRBD1. CDR1 is GTSNPN and CDR2 is SVGIG in the germline V gene (reference sequence). V dropped 0 bases and J dropped 15; count of bases not matched to a gene: 7. The CDR3 contains 12 residues. The CDR3 loop reads CAWSVTTGELFF. The CDR3 nucleotides are TGTGCCTGGAGTGTAACGACAGGGGAACTGTTCTTC.

There are many counts of this clonotype. The chain is built from TRBV5-1 and TRBJ2-7; D is uncertain. The CDR3 length is 13 residues. The V end lost 1 base, the J end lost 1 base, and 6 bases lay between the germline ends. Germline V gene data show CDR1 as SGHRS and CDR2 as YFSETQ. The CDR3 loop is CASSLQVSYEQYF. The CDR3, as DNA: TGCGCCAGCAGCTTGCAAGTATCCTACGAGCAGTACTTC.

This clonotype occurred a few times. The chain carries TRBV5-1 and TRBJ2-3, with no clear D. CDR3 length: 15 residues. Trimming cost V 4 bases and J 0 bases, with 12 bases left between them. Germline V gives CDR1 SGHRS, CDR2 YFSETQ. The CDR3 region is CASSPEAASTDTQYF. The CDR3 DNA is TGCGCCAGCAGCCCAGAGGCAGCCAGCACAGATACGCAGTATTTT. The full variable domain, rest sourced from reference TRBV5-1 and TRBJ2-3, is KAGVTQTPRYLIKTRGQQVTLSCSPISGHRSVSWYQQTPGQGLQFLFEYFSETQRNKGNFPGRFSGRQFSNSRSEMNVSTLELGDSALYLCASSPEAASTDTQYFGPGTRLTVL.

The sample holds many counts of this clonotype. The chain couples TRBV4-1 to TRBJ1-2; D may be TRBD1 (6 bases). The CDR3 covers 15 residues. V shed 0 bases and J shed 6 bases, with 14 bases lying between them. Germline lookup yields CDR1 MGHRA and CDR2 YSYEKL. As DNA, the CDR3 is TGCGCCAGCAGCCAAGATGGCAGGGGAGTGGATGGCTACACCTTC. It translates to CASSQDGRGVDGYTF.

The rearrangement links TRBV28 to TRBJ1-3, with 7 bases identical to TRBD1. The germline CDR1 and CDR2 sequences are MDHEN and SYDVKM. This CDR3 contains 16 residues. J gave up 3 bases and V 5 bases, and 10 bases lay outside the gene matches. DNA of the CDR3: TGTGCCAGCAGTGAACCCAGGGGGGGGAGTGGAAACACCATATATTTT. Translating it yields CASSEPRGGSGNTIYF. The entire variable domain, with the rest obtained from reference TRBV28 and TRBJ1-3, is as follows: DVKVTQSSRYLVKRTGEKVFLECVQDMDHENMFWYRQDPGLGLRLIYFSYDVKMKEKGDIPEGYSVSREKKERFSLILESASTNQTSMYLCASSEPRGGSGNTIYFGEGSWLTVV.

The chain recombines TRBV12-3 or TRBV12-4 with TRBJ2-7; 7 bases line up with TRBD2. V was pared by 6 bases and J by 4 bases, with 18 bases of the junction left unmatched. The CDR3 has 17 amino acids. The CDR3 spells CASSAASFREVGYEQYF. The DNA of the CDR3 is TGTGCCAGCAGCGCCGCTTCTTTCCGGGAGGTCGGGTACGAGCAGTACTTC.

The V and J genes are TRBV12-3 or TRBV12-4 and TRBJ2-1; either TRBD1 or TRBD2 may supply D (5 bases each). The V gene lost 5 bases and the J gene lost 7 bases, with 18 bases spanning the gap. The CDR3 extends over 15 amino acids. In nucleotides, the CDR3 is TGTGCCAGCAGTCGTCCCGGGACCCTACTGAATGAGCAGTTCTTC. Protein: CASSRPGTLLNEQFF.

The sample holds many counts of this clonotype. The gene calls are TRBV6-1 and TRBJ2-1; TRBD2 matches 9 bases. The CDR3 totals 14 residues. Germline assignment: CDR1 MNHNS and CDR2 SASEGT. With V trimmed by 6 bases and J by 9 bases, 9 bases remained unmatched. CDR3 loop: CASRSSGRRVEQFF. Written as DNA, the CDR3 is TGTGCCAGCAGGAGTAGCGGGAGACGGGTTGAGCAGTTCTTC.

The chain is built from TRBV6-2 or TRBV6-3 and TRBJ2-1; maybe TRBD2 (5 bases). Germline values: CDR1 MNHEY, CDR2 SVGEGT. V was shortened by 5 bases and J by 5 bases, with 10 bases between the two germline ends. CDR3 length equals 13 residues. The CDR3 DNA reads as TGTGCCAGCAGTGACGGGATAAACAATGAGCAGTTCTTC. Residues: CASSDGINNEQFF.

This clonotype was found many times. This sequence joins TRBV12-3 or TRBV12-4 and TRBJ2-2; no firm D call. The V end was cut by 6 bases, the J end by 1 base, with 6 bases between. The CDR3 runs to 13 residues. CDR3 nucleotides: TGTGCCAGCAGGCGATTGAACACCGGGGAGCTGTTTTTT. It is translated as CASRRLNTGELFF.

The V gene is TRBV3-1, the J gene TRBJ2-5, with unresolved D. The germline V gene has CDR1 LGHDT and CDR2 YNNKEL (reference sequence). The CDR3 spans 12 residues. Trimming shortened V by 3 bases and J by 3 bases, and 5 bases separated the two germline ends. CDR3 sequence: CASSHAKETQYF. The CDR3 DNA follows: TGTGCCAGCAGCCATGCAAAAGAGACCCAGTACTTC.

This clonotype appeared many times. V and J are TRBV5-1 and TRBJ1-1; weak D call: TRBD1 (5 bases). V lost 2 bases to trimming and J lost 7 bases, with 9 bases between them. Germline V gene sequence: CDR1 SGHRS, CDR2 YFSETQ. This CDR3 is built from 12 residues. The CDR3 is CASSFRDGEAFF. Written as DNA, the CDR3 is TGCGCCAGCAGCTTCCGGGACGGTGAAGCTTTCTTT. The full variable domain, rest sourced from reference TRBV5-1 and TRBJ1-1, is KAGVTQTPRYLIKTRGQQVTLSCSPISGHRSVSWYQQTPGQGLQFLFEYFSETQRNKGNFPGRFSGRQFSNSRSEMNVSTLELGDSALYLCASSFRDGEAFFGQGTRLTVV.

In this sample, this clonotype turned up once. Since no conserved phenylalanine or tryptophan closes the CDR3, a read error is the likely cause. V gene TRBV13 combines with J gene TRBJ2-3; D perhaps matches TRBD2 (5 bases). This CDR3 spans 18 amino acids. The germline V and J ends were trimmed by 4 bases and 0 bases, with 20 bases remaining between them. Germline V gene lookup returns CDR1 PRHDT and CDR2 FYEKMQ (reference sequence). The CDR3 coding sequence is TGTGCCAGCAGCTCGGTGGATGCCGGGCTAGCTAGCACAGATACGCAGTATCTT. It is translated as CASSSVDAGLASTDTQYL.

The gene calls are TRBV15 and TRBJ2-1; no reliable D call. V lost 1 base, J lost 2 bases, and 6 bases lay in between. CDR3 size: 14 residues. Per the germline V gene, CDR1 is LNHNV and CDR2 is YYDKDF (reference sequence). The chain's CDR3 is CATSRATAYNEQFF. CDR3 in DNA: TGTGCCACCAGCAGAGCCACTGCCTACAATGAGCAGTTCTTC. Complete variable domain (other parts from reference TRBV15 and TRBJ2-1): DAMVIQNPRYQVTQFGKPVTLSCSQTLNHNVMYWYQQKSSQAPKLLFHYYDKDFNNEADTPDNFQSRRPNTSFCFLDIRSPGLGDTAMYLCATSRATAYNEQFFGPGTRLTVL.

This clonotype has a handful of counts. The CDR3 loop reads CASSESGRSYGYTF. The CDR3 DNA reads TGCGCCAGCAGTGAGTCCGGCAGGTCCTATGGCTACACCTTC. This sequence joins TRBV10-2 and TRBJ1-2, with D uncertain. The CDR3 has 14 amino acids. V gave up 0 bases and J gave up 4 bases, with 9 bases separating them. The germline gives CDR1 WSHSY, CDR2 SAAADI.

There are a few counts of this clonotype. The V call is TRBV12-3 or TRBV12-4, the J call TRBJ1-1, with 7 bases lining up with TRBD1. The CDR3 contains 16 residues. V shed 5 bases and J 1 base; nucleotides not matched to a gene: 10. The CDR3 here is CASSAPPGQQNTEAFF. DNA for the CDR3: TGTGCCAGCAGTGCCCCCCCGGGACAGCAGAACACTGAAGCTTTCTTT.

In this sample, this clonotype turned up many times. This chain joins TRBV11-2 and TRBJ1-3; no firm D call. Trimming stripped 5 bases from V and 0 bases from J, with 8 bases between. The CDR3 runs to 14 residues. From germline, CDR1 is SGHAT and CDR2 FQNNGV. The CDR3 reads CASSPTDSGNTIYF. DNA of the CDR3: TGTGCCAGCAGCCCTACAGACTCTGGAAACACCATATATTTT. Using reference TRBV11-2 and TRBJ1-3 for the parts outside the CDR3, the full variable domain is EAGVAQSPRYKIIEKRQSVAFWCNPISGHATLYWYQQILGQGPKLLIQFQNNGVVDDSQLPKDRFSAERLKGVDSTLKIQPAKLEDSAVYLCASSPTDSGNTIYFGEGSWLTVV.

This clonotype was seen repeatedly, ten times or more. This chain uses TRBV29-1 with TRBJ2-3; D is uncertain. This CDR3 has 15 amino acids. Between the trimmed V and J ends, which lost 6 bases and 0 bases, there was a span of 16 bases. CDR1 is SQVTM and CDR2 is ANQGSEA in the germline V gene. For the CDR3, the DNA is TGCAGCGTGTTCGACCGAACCTATAGCACAGATACGCAGTATTTT. It yields the protein CSVFDRTYSTDTQYF.

This clonotype was counted a few times. The V call is TRBV29-1, the J call TRBJ2-7; no clear D gene. Germline CDR1 reads SQVTM; CDR2 reads ANQGSEA. This CDR3 spans 12 amino acids. V shed 1 base and J shed 1 base, with 5 bases lying between them. The CDR3 DNA sequence: TGCAGCGTTGAAGCCTCGTCCTACGAGCAGTACTTC. Translated, it gives CSVEASSYEQYF.